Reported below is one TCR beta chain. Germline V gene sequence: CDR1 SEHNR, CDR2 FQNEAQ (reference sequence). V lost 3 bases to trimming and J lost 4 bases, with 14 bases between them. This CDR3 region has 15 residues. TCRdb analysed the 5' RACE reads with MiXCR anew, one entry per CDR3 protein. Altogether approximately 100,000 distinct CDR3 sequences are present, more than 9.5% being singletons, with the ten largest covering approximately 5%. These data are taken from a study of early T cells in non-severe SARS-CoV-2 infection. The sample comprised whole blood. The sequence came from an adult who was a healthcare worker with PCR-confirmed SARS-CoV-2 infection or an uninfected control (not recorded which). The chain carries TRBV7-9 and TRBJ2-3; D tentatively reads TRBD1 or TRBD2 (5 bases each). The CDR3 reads CASSFSVGVADTQYF. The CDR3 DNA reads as TGTGCCAGCAGCTTTTCTGTGGGGGTGGCAGATACGCAGTATTTT.